The T cell receptor beta chain described here comes from a study of T cell responses to AZD1222 COVID-19 vaccine. Whole-study findings and limits: Possibly, clonal diversity was underestimated; donors were largely white British and included more females.

This clone has just one count. Its antigen remains unknown. Clones were read by immunoSEQ multiplex PCR, and TCRdb kept only the in-frame ones, dropping some. Altogether over 85,000 clones are present, 85% to 90% being singletons, with the ten largest covering over 7.5%. This TCR derives from an adult in good health. The sequences come from peripheral blood, collected on day 0 of AZD1222 vaccination.

CDR3 loop: CASSRTSIDTQYF. The CDR3 nucleotides read TGTGCCAGCTCCCGGACTAGTATAGATACGCAGTATTTT. The gene calls are TRBV6-5 and TRBJ2-3, with TRBD2 matching over 7 bases. The CDR3 runs to 13 residues. J lost 5 bases, V lost 8 bases, and 7 bases had no gene match. The germline V gene encodes CDR1 MNHEY and CDR2 SVGAGI.